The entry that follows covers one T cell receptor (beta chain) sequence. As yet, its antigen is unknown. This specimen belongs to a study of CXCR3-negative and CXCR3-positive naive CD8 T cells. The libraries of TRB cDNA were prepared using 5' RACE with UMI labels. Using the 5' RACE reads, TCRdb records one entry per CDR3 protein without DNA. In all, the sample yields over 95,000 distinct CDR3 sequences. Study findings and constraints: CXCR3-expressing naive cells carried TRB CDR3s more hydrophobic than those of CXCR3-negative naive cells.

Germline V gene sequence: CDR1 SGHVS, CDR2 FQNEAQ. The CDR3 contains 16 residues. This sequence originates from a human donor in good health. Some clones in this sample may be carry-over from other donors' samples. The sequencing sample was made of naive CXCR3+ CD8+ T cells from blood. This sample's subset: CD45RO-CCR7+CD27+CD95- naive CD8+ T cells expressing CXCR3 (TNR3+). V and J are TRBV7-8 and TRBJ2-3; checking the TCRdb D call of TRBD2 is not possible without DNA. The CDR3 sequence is CASSSLAGVITDTQYF.